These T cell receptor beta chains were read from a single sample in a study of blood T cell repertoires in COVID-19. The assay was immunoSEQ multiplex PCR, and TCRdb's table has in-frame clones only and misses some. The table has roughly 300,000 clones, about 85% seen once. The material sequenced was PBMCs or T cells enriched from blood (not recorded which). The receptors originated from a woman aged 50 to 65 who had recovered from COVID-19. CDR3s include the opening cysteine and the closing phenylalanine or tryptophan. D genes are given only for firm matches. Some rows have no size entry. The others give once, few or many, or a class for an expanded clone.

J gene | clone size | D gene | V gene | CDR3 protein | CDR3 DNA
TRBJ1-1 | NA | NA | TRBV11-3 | CASSENPGEAFF | TGTGCCAGCAGCGAGAACCCGGGTGAAGCTTTCTTT
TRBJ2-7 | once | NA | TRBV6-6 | CASSYSIQVASYEQYF | TGTGCCAGCAGTTACTCGATACAGGTCGCCTCCTACGAGCAGTACTTC
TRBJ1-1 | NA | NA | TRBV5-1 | CASSEAANTEAFF | TGCGCCAGCAGCGAGGCAGCGAACACTGAAGCTTTCTTT
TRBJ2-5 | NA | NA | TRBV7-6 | CASSLVEGAFGETQYF | TGTGCCAGCAGCTTAGTGGAGGGGGCGTTTGGTGAGACCCAGTACTTC
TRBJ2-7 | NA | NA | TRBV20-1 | CSASLLGEQYF | TGCAGTGCTAGTTTACTCGGCGAGCAGTACTTC
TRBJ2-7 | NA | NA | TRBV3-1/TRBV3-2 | CASSQGLSSYEQYF | TGTGCCAGCAGCCAAGGTCTCAGCTCCTACGAGCAGTACTTC
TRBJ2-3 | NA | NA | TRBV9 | CASSVGGVRTDTQYF | TGTGCCAGCAGCGTAGGGGGGGTCAGGACAGATACGCAGTATTTT
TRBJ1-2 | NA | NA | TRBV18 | CASSPLEGSYYGYTF | TGTGCCAGCTCACCATTGGAGGGTTCATATTATGGCTACACCTTC
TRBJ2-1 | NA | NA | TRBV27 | CASSLSPVNNEQFF | TGTGCCAGCAGTTTATCGCCAGTAAACAATGAGCAGTTCTTC
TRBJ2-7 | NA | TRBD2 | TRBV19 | CASSTTSDGEQYF | TGTGCCAGTAGTACCACTAGCGATGGCGAGCAGTACTTC
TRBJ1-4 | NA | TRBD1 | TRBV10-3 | CAISPQGANEKLFF | TGTGCCATCAGCCCACAGGGGGCTAATGAAAAACTGTTTTTT
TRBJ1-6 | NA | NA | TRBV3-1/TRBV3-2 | CASSQAYSSSYNSPLHF | TGTGCCAGCAGCCAAGCATACAGTAGCTCCTATAATTCACCCCTCCACTTT
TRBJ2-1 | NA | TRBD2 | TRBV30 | CAWSTGTSGTSEQFF | TGTGCCTGGAGCACCGGGACTAGCGGGACCTCTGAGCAGTTCTTC
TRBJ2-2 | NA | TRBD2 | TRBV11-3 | CASSFSAGSGELFF | TGTGCCAGCAGCTTCTCAGCGGGATCCGGGGAGCTGTTTTTT
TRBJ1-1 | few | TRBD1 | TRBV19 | CASSTNRGRVAFF | TGTGCCAGTAGTACAAACAGGGGGCGCGTAGCTTTCTTT
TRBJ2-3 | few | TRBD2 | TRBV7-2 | CASSLESTSVRTDTQYF | TGTGCCAGCAGCTTAGAGTCCACTAGCGTTCGCACAGATACGCAGTATTTT
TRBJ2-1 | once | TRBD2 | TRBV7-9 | CASSTWTSLYNEQFF | TGTGCCAGCAGCACCTGGACTAGCCTTTACAATGAGCAGTTCTTC
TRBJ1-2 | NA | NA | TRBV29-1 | CSVTQGWYGYTF | TGCAGCGTTACGCAGGGGTGGTATGGCTACACCTTC
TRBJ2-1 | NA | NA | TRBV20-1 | CSATKNNEQFF | TGCAGTGCAACAAAGAACAATGAGCAGTTCTTC
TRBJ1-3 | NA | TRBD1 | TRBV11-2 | CASSPGTGFGNTIYF | TGTGCCAGCAGCCCCGGGACAGGGTTTGGAAACACCATATATTTT
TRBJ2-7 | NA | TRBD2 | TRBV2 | CASKGLAGIYEQYF | TGTGCCAGCAAAGGACTAGCGGGAATTTACGAGCAGTACTTC
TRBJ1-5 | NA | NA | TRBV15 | CATSLKGSNQPQHF | TGTGCCACCAGCCTGAAGGGGAGCAATCAGCCCCAGCATTTT
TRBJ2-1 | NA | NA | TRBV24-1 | CATSGVPGSYNEQFF | TGTGCCACCAGTGGGGTCCCAGGCTCCTACAATGAGCAGTTCTTC
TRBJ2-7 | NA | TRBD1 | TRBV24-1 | CATSDSTGYPYEQYF | TGTGCCACCAGTGATTCGACAGGGTATCCCTACGAGCAGTACTTC
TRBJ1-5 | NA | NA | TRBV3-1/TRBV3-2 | CASSQERLQPQHF | TGTGCCAGCAGCCAAGAGCGGCTCCAGCCCCAGCATTTT
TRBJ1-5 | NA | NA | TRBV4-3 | CASSQRSGGRNQPQHF | TGCGCCAGCAGCCAGAGGTCGGGGGGACGCAATCAGCCCCAGCATTTT
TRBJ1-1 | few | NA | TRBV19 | CASSIRGRGGRAEAFF | TGTGCCAGTAGTATTAGGGGTCGGGGAGGTCGGGCTGAAGCTTTCTTT
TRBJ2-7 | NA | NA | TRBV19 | CASSISLGAKNEQYF | TGTGCCAGTAGTATCTCTTTGGGGGCAAAGAACGAGCAGTACTTC
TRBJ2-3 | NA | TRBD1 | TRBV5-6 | CASSGDRATDTQYF | TGTGCCAGCAGCGGGGACAGGGCCACAGATACGCAGTATTTT
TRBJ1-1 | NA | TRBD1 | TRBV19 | CASGLTGALNTEAFF | TGTGCCAGTGGACTAACAGGGGCTTTGAACACTGAAGCTTTCTTT
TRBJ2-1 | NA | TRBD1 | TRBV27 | CASSPIQGAGGYNEQFF | TGTGCCAGCAGTCCGATTCAGGGGGCAGGGGGATACAATGAGCAGTTCTTC
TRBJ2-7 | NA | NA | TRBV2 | CASTERGGAPYEQYF | TGTGCCAGCACCGAAAGGGGGGGAGCGCCCTACGAGCAGTACTTC
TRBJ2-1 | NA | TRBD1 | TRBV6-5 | CASRSTGGSYNEQFF | TGTGCCAGCAGGTCGACAGGGGGTTCTTACAATGAGCAGTTCTTC
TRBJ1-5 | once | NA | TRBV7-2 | CASSLVDSSNQPQHF | TGTGCCAGCAGCTTGGTGGACTCAAGCAATCAGCCCCAGCATTTT
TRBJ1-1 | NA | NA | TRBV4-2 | CASSREQGRDTEAFF | TGTGCCAGCAGCCGGGAACAGGGCCGGGACACTGAAGCTTTCTTT
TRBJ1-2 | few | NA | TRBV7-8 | CASSLEVGRTETRNYGYTF | TGTGCCAGCAGCTTAGAGGTGGGAAGGACAGAAACACGCAACTATGGCTACACCTTC
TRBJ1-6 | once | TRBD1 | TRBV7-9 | CASSSEWGQASSPLHF | TGTGCCAGCAGCTCAGAATGGGGACAGGCAAGTTCACCCCTCCACTTT
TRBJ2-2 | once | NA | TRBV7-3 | CASSLPPGGTGELFF | TGTGCCAGCAGCTTGCCTCCCGGCGGCACCGGGGAGCTGTTTTTT
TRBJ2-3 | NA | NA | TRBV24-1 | CATNLGGTDTQYF | TGTGCCACCAATTTAGGGGGCACAGATACGCAGTATTTT
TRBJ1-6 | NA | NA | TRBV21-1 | CATLRGTGDRAANSPLHF | TGTGCCACTCTAAGGGGGACAGGGGACAGGGCCGCAAATTCACCCCTCCACTTT
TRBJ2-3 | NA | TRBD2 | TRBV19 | CASSTAGGPTDTQYF | TGTGCCAGTAGCACAGCGGGAGGGCCTACAGATACGCAGTATTTT
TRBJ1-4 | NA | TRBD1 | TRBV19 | CASSIQGAREKLFF | TGTGCCAGTAGTATTCAGGGGGCTCGTGAAAAACTGTTTTTT
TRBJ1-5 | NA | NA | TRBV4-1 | CASSQEGRDQPQHF | TGCGCCAGCAGCCAAGAAGGCAGGGATCAGCCCCAGCATTTT
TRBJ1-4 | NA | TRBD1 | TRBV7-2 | CASSSQGAREKLFF | TGTGCCAGCAGCTCTCAGGGGGCGCGGGAAAAACTGTTTTTT
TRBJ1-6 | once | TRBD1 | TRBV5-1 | CASSVSGTGNSPLHF | TGCGCCAGCAGCGTTTCCGGGACAGGGAATTCACCCCTCCACTTT
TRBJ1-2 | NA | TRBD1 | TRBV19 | CASRTGTAYGYTF | TGTGCCAGTAGGACCGGGACAGCTTACGGCTACACCTTC
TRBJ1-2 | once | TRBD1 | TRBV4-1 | CASSRGQGPLIYGYTF | TGCGCCAGCAGCCGGGGACAGGGGCCTCTCATCTATGGCTACACCTTC